This T cell receptor beta chain was profiled in a study of early T cells in non-severe SARS-CoV-2 infection. On the study more broadly: The authors sequenced bulk RNA from unsorted whole blood, leaving chains unpaired.

Trimming cost V 1 base and J 7 bases; bases outside gene matches: 5. The CDR3 length is 14 residues. CDR1 and CDR2 (germline): SGHTA, FQGNSA. Study results and limitations: Private and CD4 specificities were missed by VDJdb matching, which favored anti-spike CD8 responses.

This clonotype was observed a few times. What it recognizes is unknown. The TCR library protocol was used to attach unique molecular identifiers. These identifiers were attached to individual cDNA molecules. One entry per CDR3 protein, called by TCRdb with MiXCR from the 5' RACE reads. The repertoire includes roughly 99,000 distinct CDR3 sequences, 11% of them detected once, and roughly 8% sits in the top ten. This sequence joins TRBV7-2 and TRBJ1-2; 8 bases map to TRBD1. The sequenced sample consisted of whole blood. This TCR came from an adult who was a healthcare worker with PCR-confirmed SARS-CoV-2 infection or an uninfected control (not recorded which). The CDR3 sequence: CASSLGQGARGYTF. The CDR3 DNA reads as TGTGCCAGCAGCTTAGGGCAGGGGGCGCGTGGCTACACCTTC. Drawing the rest from reference TRBV7-2 and TRBJ1-2, the complete variable domain is GAGVSQSPSNKVTEKGKDVELRCDPISGHTALYWYRQSLGQGLEFLIYFQGNSAPDKSGLPSDRFSAERTGGSVSTLTIQRTQQEDSAVYLCASSLGQGARGYTFGSGTRLTVV.